The rows below give T cell receptor beta chains drawn from one sample of a study of blood T cell repertoires in COVID-19. Profiling relied on immunoSEQ multiplex PCR, and the TCRdb table lists in-frame clones only, not all of them. The table has 200,000 to 250,000 clones, roughly 88% seen once. Sample: PBMCs or T cells enriched from blood (not recorded which). The receptors stem from a woman aged 30 to 39 who had been exposed to COVID-19. Each CDR3 is given with its conserved first and last residue. The D gene is left open where the match is weak. Some rows mark clone size as missing; the rest say once, few, many or name a class of expanded clone.

d_gene: NA; abundance: once; j_gene: TRBJ2-2; v_gene: TRBV7-2; CDR3nt: TGTGCCAGCAGCTTAGTCACAGGAGTGAACACCGGGGAGCTGTTTTTT; CDR3aa: CASSLVTGVNTGELFF
d_gene: TRBD2; abundance: NA; j_gene: TRBJ2-3; v_gene: TRBV5-1; CDR3nt: TGCGCCAGCAGCTTGGGCTCAGCGGGAGGTGCAGATACGCAGTATTTT; CDR3aa: CASSLGSAGGADTQYF
d_gene: TRBD1; abundance: NA; j_gene: TRBJ1-1; v_gene: TRBV5-1; CDR3nt: TGCGCCAGCAGCTCCGATCAGGGGGGCACTGAAGCTTTCTTT; CDR3aa: CASSSDQGGTEAFF
d_gene: NA; abundance: once; j_gene: TRBJ2-3; v_gene: TRBV19; CDR3nt: TGTGCCAGTAGTATAAGCGGGGATACGCAGTATTTT; CDR3aa: CASSISGDTQYF
d_gene: TRBD2; abundance: NA; j_gene: TRBJ2-1; v_gene: TRBV5-4; CDR3nt: TGTGCCAGCAGCTTGGGTTTAGCGGGAGGGCCAACATCAAAGGAGCAGTTCTTC; CDR3aa: CASSLGLAGGPTSKEQFF
d_gene: TRBD2; abundance: NA; j_gene: TRBJ2-5; v_gene: TRBV30; CDR3nt: TGTGCCTGGGATCCCCTAGCGGGAGAATACGGGACCCAGTACTTC; CDR3aa: CAWDPLAGEYGTQYF
d_gene: NA; abundance: NA; j_gene: TRBJ2-6; v_gene: TRBV28; CDR3nt: TGTGCCAGCAGCCAACAGGGCGCATTTTTCTCTGGGGCCAACGTCCTGACTTTC; CDR3aa: CASSQQGAFFSGANVLTF
d_gene: TRBD1; abundance: NA; j_gene: TRBJ2-7; v_gene: TRBV2; CDR3nt: TGTGCCAGCAGTGATGGGGGACAGCCCTACGAGCAGTACTTC; CDR3aa: CASSDGGQPYEQYF
d_gene: NA; abundance: once; j_gene: TRBJ1-1; v_gene: TRBV12-5; CDR3nt: TGTGCTAGTGGTTTGCCGGGCAGGGGCCCGAAATCTAGGGTGAACACTGAAGCTTTCTTT; CDR3aa: CASGLPGRGPKSRVNTEAFF
d_gene: NA; abundance: NA; j_gene: TRBJ2-2; v_gene: TRBV29-1; CDR3nt: TGCAGCGGGACTCACGCGGAATCCGGGGAGCTGTTTTTT; CDR3aa: CSGTHAESGELFF
d_gene: NA; abundance: NA; j_gene: TRBJ2-1; v_gene: TRBV11-1; CDR3nt: TGTGCCAGCAGCCCACCATTGGGGCACTACAATGAGCAGTTCTTC; CDR3aa: CASSPPLGHYNEQFF
d_gene: NA; abundance: NA; j_gene: TRBJ2-5; v_gene: TRBV9; CDR3nt: TGTGCCAGCAGCGTAGGAGCCTCAGAGACCCAGTACTTC; CDR3aa: CASSVGASETQYF
d_gene: TRBD1; abundance: NA; j_gene: TRBJ1-3; v_gene: TRBV28; CDR3nt: TGTGCCAGCAGCCGGGACAGGGGGTCTGGAAACACCATATATTTT; CDR3aa: CASSRDRGSGNTIYF
d_gene: NA; abundance: NA; j_gene: TRBJ2-1; v_gene: TRBV5-1; CDR3nt: TGCGCCAGCAGCTTGGGGAGGGGATACAATGAGCAGTTCTTC; CDR3aa: CASSLGRGYNEQFF
d_gene: TRBD1; abundance: NA; j_gene: TRBJ1-2; v_gene: TRBV24-1; CDR3nt: TGTGCCACCAGTGATTCCCGGACAGGGGGCATCTATGGCTACACCTTC; CDR3aa: CATSDSRTGGIYGYTF
d_gene: TRBD1; abundance: NA; j_gene: TRBJ1-6; v_gene: TRBV30; CDR3nt: TGTGCCTGGAGTAACAGGGGGGATTCACCCCTCCACTTT; CDR3aa: CAWSNRGDSPLHF
d_gene: NA; abundance: NA; j_gene: TRBJ1-6; v_gene: TRBV28; CDR3nt: TGTGCCAGCAGTTTTATTGGGGGGAGGGGGACTCGGTCACCCCTCCACTTT; CDR3aa: CASSFIGGRGTRSPLHF
d_gene: NA; abundance: NA; j_gene: TRBJ1-1; v_gene: TRBV21-1; CDR3nt: TGTGCCAGCAGCAAAGTTCGGTCGGGAGTAAACACTGAAGCTTTCTTT; CDR3aa: CASSKVRSGVNTEAFF
d_gene: TRBD1; abundance: once; j_gene: TRBJ1-3; v_gene: TRBV5-1; CDR3nt: TGCGCCAGCAGCTTGGATGCAGGGGGCACTGGAAACACCATATATTTT; CDR3aa: CASSLDAGGTGNTIYF
d_gene: NA; abundance: NA; j_gene: TRBJ1-3; v_gene: TRBV9; CDR3nt: TGTGCCAGCAGCGTATCTCAGGGAACTGGAAACACCATATATTTT; CDR3aa: CASSVSQGTGNTIYF
d_gene: NA; abundance: NA; j_gene: TRBJ1-1; v_gene: TRBV6-6; CDR3nt: TGTGCCAGCAGTCCCACTGGGGAGTTCTCCATGAACACTGAAGCTTTCTTT; CDR3aa: CASSPTGEFSMNTEAFF
d_gene: NA; abundance: NA; j_gene: TRBJ2-3; v_gene: TRBV5-6; CDR3nt: TGTGCCAGCAGCCTGAGAGATACGCAGTATTTT; CDR3aa: CASSLRDTQYF
d_gene: TRBD1; abundance: NA; j_gene: TRBJ1-4; v_gene: TRBV27; CDR3nt: TGTGCCAGCACCGCCGCGACAGGGGTTTTTGAAAAACTGTTTTTT; CDR3aa: CASTAATGVFEKLFF
d_gene: NA; abundance: NA; j_gene: TRBJ1-4; v_gene: TRBV2; CDR3nt: TGTGCCAGCAGTGACCTCAGGGGTGACGAAAAACTGTTTTTT; CDR3aa: CASSDLRGDEKLFF
d_gene: NA; abundance: NA; j_gene: TRBJ2-1; v_gene: TRBV11-1; CDR3nt: TGTGCCAGCAGCCTCTGGCTAGCGAGGGCCGACAATGAGCAGTTCTTC; CDR3aa: CASSLWLARADNEQFF
d_gene: NA; abundance: few; j_gene: TRBJ1-6; v_gene: TRBV19; CDR3nt: TGTGCCAGTTCGGGGGGGCCTTCGAGGAATTCACCCCTCCACTTT; CDR3aa: CASSGGPSRNSPLHF
d_gene: NA; abundance: NA; j_gene: TRBJ2-3; v_gene: TRBV5-1; CDR3nt: TGCGCCAGCAGCTTGTCAACGGGAGTTAGCACAGATACGCAGTATTTT; CDR3aa: CASSLSTGVSTDTQYF
d_gene: NA; abundance: NA; j_gene: TRBJ1-2; v_gene: TRBV10-3; CDR3nt: TGTGCCATCAGTGAGTCGCGTCTGAACTATGGCTACACCTTC; CDR3aa: CAISESRLNYGYTF
d_gene: TRBD2; abundance: few; j_gene: TRBJ2-1; v_gene: TRBV5-1; CDR3nt: TGCGCCAGCAGCTTGGATGTTAGCGGGGTAGCGGGAGAGGATGAGCAGTTCTTC; CDR3aa: CASSLDVSGVAGEDEQFF
d_gene: TRBD1; abundance: NA; j_gene: TRBJ1-2; v_gene: TRBV19; CDR3nt: TGTGCCAGTAGTATAGGGCGACAGGGATCTTTCTTACGTGGCTACACCTTC; CDR3aa: CASSIGRQGSFLRGYTF
d_gene: NA; abundance: NA; j_gene: TRBJ1-1; v_gene: TRBV7-2; CDR3nt: TGTGCCAGCAGCTCGCCGGGACATACGAAAGCTTTCTTT; CDR3aa: CASSSPGHTKAFF
d_gene: NA; abundance: once; j_gene: TRBJ2-7; v_gene: TRBV7-8; CDR3nt: TGTGCCAGCAGCTTAATTGGTGGGCAGGGGTTGTACGAGCAGTACTTC; CDR3aa: CASSLIGGQGLYEQYF
d_gene: NA; abundance: NA; j_gene: TRBJ2-1; v_gene: TRBV30; CDR3nt: TGTGCCTGGAGTCCCCCCATAATCGGGAGTAATGAGCAGTTCTTC; CDR3aa: CAWSPPIIGSNEQFF
d_gene: NA; abundance: NA; j_gene: TRBJ2-3; v_gene: TRBV4-1; CDR3nt: TGCGCCAGCAGCCAAGGCCGCCGGGGAGGAGGAACAGATACGCAGTATTTT; CDR3aa: CASSQGRRGGGTDTQYF
d_gene: TRBD2; abundance: NA; j_gene: TRBJ2-1; v_gene: TRBV4-2; CDR3nt: TGTGCCAGCAGCCAAGACCCCCTCCTACTAGCGGGCGGTTACAATGAGCAGTTCTTC; CDR3aa: CASSQDPLLLAGGYNEQFF
d_gene: TRBD1; abundance: NA; j_gene: TRBJ1-2; v_gene: TRBV7-9; CDR3nt: TGTGCCAGCAGCCCGCGACAGGGAAACCCTAATGGCTACACCTTC; CDR3aa: CASSPRQGNPNGYTF
d_gene: NA; abundance: NA; j_gene: TRBJ2-7; v_gene: TRBV30; CDR3nt: TGTGCCTGGAGGAATAGGGGCTACGAGCAGTACTTC; CDR3aa: CAWRNRGYEQYF
d_gene: TRBD1; abundance: NA; j_gene: TRBJ1-5; v_gene: TRBV28; CDR3nt: TGTGCCAGCAGTTTAGACCAGGGGGGTCAGCCCCAGCATTTT; CDR3aa: CASSLDQGGQPQHF
d_gene: NA; abundance: NA; j_gene: TRBJ2-5; v_gene: TRBV5-6; CDR3nt: TGTGCCAGCAGCTTGGAGGTTAAGGGGATCCAAGAGACCCAGTACTTC; CDR3aa: CASSLEVKGIQETQYF
d_gene: TRBD1; abundance: NA; j_gene: TRBJ1-1; v_gene: TRBV30; CDR3nt: TGTGCCCGGAGACAGGGAGAGGGCACTGAAGCTTTCTTT; CDR3aa: CARRQGEGTEAFF
d_gene: NA; abundance: many; j_gene: TRBJ2-1; v_gene: TRBV6-5; CDR3nt: TGTGCCAGCAGGGTGCCCGGGACTCTTGACAATGAGCAGTTCTTC; CDR3aa: CASRVPGTLDNEQFF
d_gene: NA; abundance: NA; j_gene: TRBJ2-2; v_gene: TRBV5-8; CDR3nt: TGTGCCAGCAGCTTGGAGGGGGATACCGGGGAGCTGTTTTTT; CDR3aa: CASSLEGDTGELFF
d_gene: NA; abundance: few; j_gene: TRBJ2-7; v_gene: TRBV11-2; CDR3nt: TGTGCCAGCAGCTTCATCTCCTCCACAGGTTACTACGAGCAGTACTTC; CDR3aa: CASSFISSTGYYEQYF
d_gene: NA; abundance: once; j_gene: TRBJ2-1; v_gene: TRBV7-3; CDR3nt: TGTGCCAGCAGCTTAACCCCTGAGCGAAACAATGAGCAGTTCTTC; CDR3aa: CASSLTPERNNEQFF
d_gene: TRBD2; abundance: NA; j_gene: TRBJ2-7; v_gene: TRBV7-2; CDR3nt: TGTGCCAGCAGCTTGCGAGCGGGACTAGCATCCGAGCAGTACTTC; CDR3aa: CASSLRAGLASEQYF
d_gene: TRBD1; abundance: NA; j_gene: TRBJ2-1; v_gene: TRBV2; CDR3nt: TGTGCCAGCAGTGAGAACAGGGGCTACAATGAGCAGTTCTTC; CDR3aa: CASSENRGYNEQFF
d_gene: TRBD1; abundance: NA; j_gene: TRBJ1-6; v_gene: TRBV30; CDR3nt: TGTGCCTGGAGTTCCTGGACAGGGAGCTATAATTCACCCCTCCACTTT; CDR3aa: CAWSSWTGSYNSPLHF
d_gene: TRBD2; abundance: NA; j_gene: TRBJ2-5; v_gene: TRBV5-4; CDR3nt: TGTGCCAGCAGCTTGGCCACTAGCGGGAGCCAAGAGACCCAGTACTTC; CDR3aa: CASSLATSGSQETQYF
d_gene: NA; abundance: few; j_gene: TRBJ2-2; v_gene: TRBV5-1; CDR3nt: TGCGCCAGCAGCCAAATCGGTCGTTCCGGGGAGCTGTTTTTT; CDR3aa: CASSQIGRSGELFF